The rows below give T cell receptor beta chains drawn from one sample of a study of T cell responses to AZD1222 COVID-19 vaccine. Generated by immunoSEQ multiplex PCR, the TCRdb table keeps only in-frame clones and is missing some. The sample holds 140,000 or so clones, over 75% seen once. This material consisted of peripheral blood, taken 28 days after the second dose of the MenACWY control vaccine. These receptors all come from an adult who received the MenACWY meningococcal vaccine as a control. Both conserved end residues are part of each CDR3. Each record gives: V gene, CDR3 protein.

TRBV5-1	CASSLGLDTEAFF
TRBV3-1/TRBV3-2	CASSQVGTSGELFF
TRBV30	CAWSPAWRNEKLFF
TRBV11-3	CASSVGGFTEAFF
TRBV7-3	CASSPSGEGKNIQYF
TRBV7-2	CASSLGGTARGTF
TRBV6-5	CASSYSRWGDTEAFF
TRBV19	CASKDRGSGNTEAFF
TRBV6-5	CASSLWTGANYGYTF
TRBV4-2	CASSQEGRLAHSYEQYF
TRBV18	CASSVQGARTEAFF